This T cell receptor beta chain was sequenced in a study of blood T cell repertoires in COVID-19. Study-level information: The study drew acute and convalescent COVID-19 samples from the United States, Italy and Spain.

This CDR3 region has 11 residues. V lost 4 bases and J lost 11, with 12 bases in between. The V gene's germline CDR1 is SNHLY and CDR2 FYNNEI. Authors' processing steps: The assay estimated nucleated cells by amplifying reference gene primers. Data came from immunoSEQ multiplex PCR; TCRdb stores just in-frame clones and leaves some out. V and J calls and clone size are those listed in that table; D and trimming were worked out from the DNA. This table has over 120,000 clones, over 70% appearing once. Specimen: peripheral blood. The chain couples TRBV2 to TRBJ2-7; D remains ambiguous. This TCR was sampled from a woman aged 55-69 years with acute or convalescent COVID-19. The CDR3 loop is CASSVAVEEYF. The DNA of the CDR3 is TGTGCCAGCAGTGTTGCCGTAGAGGAGTACTTC.